The entry that follows covers one TCR beta chain sequence. This entry belongs to a study of blood T cell repertoires in COVID-19. Across the study: The United States, Italy and Spain supplied acute and convalescent COVID-19 samples. The cDNA or gDNA used as material had been derived from T cells, B-cell-depleted T cells, or PBMCs.

Authors' processing steps: Estimates of nucleated cell counts were drawn from the amplification of reference gene primers. TCRdb's copy holds only in-frame clones and misses some; the assay was immunoSEQ multiplex PCR. V, J and clone size are those of that table, while D and trimming were read from the DNA. The table includes roughly 150,000 clones, under 90% detected once. Trimming removed 7 bases from V and 2 bases from J, with 12 bases in between. The germline CDR1 and CDR2 sequences are SQVTM and ANQGSEA. The CDR3 totals 12 residues. The receptor comes from a woman older than 75 with acute or convalescent COVID-19. The V gene is TRBV29-1, the J gene TRBJ2-7; maybe TRBD1 (6 bases). The source material was peripheral blood. The CDR3 is CSGQVTTYEQYF. The CDR3 DNA reads TGCAGCGGACAGGTCACTACCTACGAGCAGTACTTC.